What follows describes a single T cell receptor beta chain. No antigen is known for it. Per the germline V gene, CDR1 is LGHNA and CDR2 is YSLEER. CDR3 length: 14 residues. The V gene end was trimmed by 4 bases and the J gene end by 4 bases; junction bases not matched to a gene: 4. This entry is derived from a study of shared clonotypes between healthy human individuals. Study results and caveats: Estimated clonotype richness was generally higher in naive than memory subsets. Expectations were that clonotype sharing among donors would be affected by sequencing depth.

TCRdb keeps only in-frame clones here, not all; method: immunoSEQ multiplex PCR. The repertoire consists of 1.6 million or so clones, with 98% occurring once and the leading ten covering about 0.4%. Sequenced sample: naive CD4+ T cells sorted from blood. As to subset: CD45RA+ positively selected. This chain connects TRBV4-3 to TRBJ1-5, with 7 bases aligning to TRBD1. The TCR was taken from a man aged 30 to 45 in good health. This CDR3 is CASSPRQGNQPQHF. The CDR3 DNA is TGCGCCAGCAGCCCGAGACAGGGTAATCAGCCCCAGCATTTT.